Listed here are 29 T cell receptor beta chains from one sample, sequenced in a study of spatial heterogeneity in lung cancer. TCRdb reprocessed the 5' RACE reads with MiXCR, giving one entry per CDR3 protein. In the table there are 60,000 to 75,000 distinct CDR3 sequences, 6.3% of which are singletons. Regarding time point: sample taken at primary tumor resection. This material consisted of PBMCs, taken at surgery. The receptors shown here come from a female donor with early-stage non-small cell lung cancer.

This clonotype has more than one count but fewer than ten. The chain has TRBV12-5 and TRBJ1-1; D ambiguous. V was trimmed by 6 bases and J by 0 bases, leaving 8 bases between them. From germline, CDR1 is LGHNT and CDR2 FRNRAP. The CDR3 runs to 13 residues. CDR3 amino acids: CASGISMNTEAFF. CDR3 sequence (DNA): TGTGCTAGTGGGATAAGCATGAACACTGAAGCTTTCTTT.

This clonotype was found many times. The chain couples TRBV5-1 to TRBJ1-2; the D gene is possibly TRBD1 (5 bases). Looked up from germline, CDR1 is SGHRS and CDR2 is YFSETQ. V was clipped by 3 bases and J by 7 bases, with 13 bases between them. The CDR3 is made up of 13 amino acids. Here the CDR3 reads CASSSPGRGGYTF. The CDR3 DNA follows: TGCGCCAGCAGCTCCCCAGGGCGGGGTGGCTACACCTTC.

This clonotype has at least ten counts. The chain couples TRBV20-1 to TRBJ1-1; maybe TRBD1 (5 bases). This CDR3 contains 13 residues. Trimming took 6 bases from V and 0 from J, leaving 11 bases between them. Germline CDR1 reads DFQATT; CDR2 reads SNEGSKA (reference sequence). CDR3 nucleotides: TGCAGTGCACCGAGACAGTTGAACACTGAAGCTTTCTTT. Protein product: CSAPRQLNTEAFF.

The chain uses TRBV28 and TRBJ1-6, with 9 positions matching TRBD1. With 5 bases clipped from V and 3 bases from J, the junction kept 2 bases outside the gene matches. CDR1 is MDHEN and CDR2 is SYDVKM in the germline V gene. The CDR3 is made up of 15 amino acids. For the CDR3, the DNA is TGTGCCAGCAGTCCGACAGGGGGCTATAATTCACCCCTCCACTTT. As protein: CASSPTGGYNSPLHF.

Many counts were recorded for this clonotype. The rearrangement joins TRBV7-2 to TRBJ2-3, with D possibly being TRBD1 or TRBD2 (6 bases each). The CDR3 totals 13 residues. Looked up from germline, CDR1 is SGHTA and CDR2 is FQGNSA. Deletions cut 5 bases from V and 2 bases from J, with 8 bases between. The CDR3: CASSRGLTDTQYF. Written as DNA, the CDR3 is TGTGCCAGCAGCCGGGGGCTCACAGATACGCAGTATTTT.

This clonotype was seen at least ten times. The gene calls are TRBV7-3 and TRBJ1-1; D gene uncertain. The germline V gene has CDR1 SGHTA and CDR2 FQGTGA. Trimming removed 4 bases at V and 4 bases at J, with 10 bases between. This CDR3 is 13 amino acids long. The CDR3 DNA is TGTGCCAGCAGCTCCCACTCGGGCACTGAAGCTTTCTTT. It yields the protein CASSSHSGTEAFF.

In its sample, this clonotype was seen a few times. The V gene is TRBV29-1, the J gene TRBJ1-2; 7 bases fit TRBD1. CDR1 is SQVTM and CDR2 is ANQGSEA in the germline V gene. The CDR3 totals 13 residues. V dropped 6 bases and J dropped 7; count of bases not matched to a gene: 11. Written as DNA, the CDR3 is TGCAGCGTCCAGGGGGGACTTAGGGGTGGCTACACCTTC. Residues: CSVQGGLRGGYTF.

The chain carries TRBV18 and TRBJ1-5, with D maybe TRBD1 (6 bases). Trimming shortened V by 3 bases and J by 5 bases, and 8 bases separated the two germline ends. The length of the CDR3 is 13 residues. The V gene's germline CDR1 is KGHSH and CDR2 LQKENI. The CDR3 nucleotides are TGTGCCAGCTCACCGGCAGGGGATCAGCCCCAGCATTTT. This encodes CASSPAGDQPQHF.

This clonotype was seen more than once but under ten times. The gene calls are TRBV6-5 and TRBJ2-3, with D perhaps matching TRBD1 or TRBD2 (5 bases each). Germline V gene data show CDR1 as MNHEY and CDR2 as SVGAGI. This CDR3 contains 18 residues. V lost 0 bases and J lost 0, with 16 bases in between. This CDR3 reads CASSYSPRGRYSTDTQYF. The CDR3 nucleotides read TGTGCCAGCAGTTACTCCCCCCGGGGACGCTATAGCACAGATACGCAGTATTTT.

In this sample, this clonotype turned up many times. The chain links TRBV30 to TRBJ2-6; D unresolved. V gave up 0 bases and J gave up 3 bases, with 6 bases separating them. The germline V gene encodes CDR1 GTSNPN and CDR2 SVGIG (reference sequence). The CDR3 sequence is 14 residues long. The chain's CDR3 is CAWSVSFGANVLTF. Here the CDR3 DNA reads TGTGCCTGGAGTGTAAGCTTTGGGGCCAACGTCCTGACTTTC.

There are many counts of this clonotype. This chain connects TRBV5-1 to TRBJ2-5; D is uncertain. CDR1 and CDR2 from the germline V gene are SGHRS and YFSETQ. This CDR3 is built from 13 residues. V shed 1 base and J shed 1 base, with 5 bases lying between them. CDR3 nucleotides: TGCGCCAGCAGCTTGCATTCCCAAGAGACCCAGTACTTC. This gives the protein CASSLHSQETQYF.

Worth noting for this clonotype: A much larger clonotype is one base distant, so this may be a read error. The chain combines TRBV2 with TRBJ1-1; D is uncertain. Trimming took off 4 bases at V and 5 bases at J, with 11 bases between the two ends. CDR3 length: 13 amino acids. Germline V lookup: CDR1 SNHLY, CDR2 FYNNEI. In nucleotides, the CDR3 is TGTGCCAGCAGTGGGGATGGAGCGACTGAAGCTTTCTTT. Amino acid sequence: CASSGDGATEAFF.

This clonotype came up a few times. The chain joins TRBV27 to TRBJ1-6, with 7 nucleotides matching TRBD1. This CDR3 is built from 15 residues. Unmatched junction bases numbered 2, after V lost 0 bases and J lost 6 bases. Germline values: CDR1 MNHEY, CDR2 SMNVEV (reference sequence). CDR3 coding DNA: TGTGCCAGCAGTTTATCTGGACAGGCTAATTCACCCCTCCACTTT. The encoded protein is CASSLSGQANSPLHF.

This clonotype has at least ten counts. The chain is built from TRBV29-1 and TRBJ1-5; D may be TRBD1 (5 bases). There are 13 residues in the CDR3. With 2 bases removed from V and 7 bases from J, the gap between germline ends came to 12 bases. The V gene's germline CDR1 is SQVTM and CDR2 ANQGSEA. Here the CDR3 DNA reads TGCAGCGTTGAACCAGGGAGGGGACAGCCCCAGCATTTT. Its protein product is CSVEPGRGQPQHF. The full variable domain, in which reference TRBV29-1 and TRBJ1-5 provide the parts outside the CDR3, is SAVISQKPSRDICQRGTSLTIQCQVDSQVTMMFWYRQQPGQSLTLIATANQGSEATYESGFVIDKFPISRPNLTFSTLTVSNMSPEDSSIYLCSVEPGRGQPQHFGDGTRLSIL.

The sample holds a few counts of this clonotype. The J gene is TRBJ2-7, the V gene TRBV10-3; 7 bases match TRBD1. Germline-derived CDR1 and CDR2 are ENHRY and SYGVKD. This CDR3 spans 12 amino acids. Losses at the gene ends were 5 bases for V and 4 bases for J; bases not matched to a gene: 2. The CDR3 reads CAISSTGYEQYV. The CDR3 DNA sequence: TGTGCCATCAGTTCGACAGGGTACGAGCAGTACGTC.

The chain joins TRBV7-3 to TRBJ2-1; TRBD2 matches at 10 bases. Trimming at V came to 3 bases and at J to 5 bases, leaving 1 base not matched to a gene. The CDR3 runs to 14 residues. Germline assignment: CDR1 SGHTA and CDR2 FQGTGA. CDR3 residues: CASSFTSGNNEQFF. DNA for the CDR3: TGTGCCAGCAGCTTTACTAGCGGGAACAATGAGCAGTTCTTC. The whole variable domain, filled in from reference TRBV7-3 and TRBJ2-1, reads GAGVSQTPSNKVTEKGKYVELRCDPISGHTALYWYRQSLGQGPEFLIYFQGTGAADDSGLPNDRFFAVRPEGSVSTLKIQRTERGDSAVYLCASSFTSGNNEQFFGPGTRLTVL.

This clonotype was recorded a few times. This sequence joins TRBV7-2 and TRBJ1-6, with 7 bases matching TRBD1. The germline gives CDR1 SGHTA, CDR2 FQGNSA. The V gene end was trimmed by 3 bases and the J gene end by 7 bases; junction bases not matched to a gene: 3. CDR3 length equals 14 residues. The CDR3 region is CASSLTGTNSPLHF. The CDR3 DNA sequence: TGTGCCAGCAGCTTGACAGGGACCAATTCACCCCTCCACTTT.

This clonotype came up many times. V and J are TRBV28 and TRBJ2-7, with D unclear. Germline CDR1 and CDR2: MDHEN and SYDVKM. The CDR3 spans 14 residues. The ends were cut back, 3 bases at V and 5 bases at J, with 14 bases in the middle. The CDR3 DNA follows: TGTGCCAGCAGTTTTACTTCACCCCCCAACGAGCAGTACTTC. This encodes CASSFTSPPNEQYF. The full variable domain, its missing parts supplied by reference TRBV28 and TRBJ2-7, is DVKVTQSSRYLVKRTGEKVFLECVQDMDHENMFWYRQDPGLGLRLIYFSYDVKMKEKGDIPEGYSVSREKKERFSLILESASTNQTSMYLCASSFTSPPNEQYFGPGTRLTVT.

This clonotype has just a few counts. At one of its ends the junction is not consistent with the germline gene, which may arise from a read error. The V call is TRBV27, the J call TRBJ2-1; no definite D call. The CDR3 is made up of 12 amino acids. Germline CDR1 MNHEY, CDR2 SMNVEV (reference sequence). The CDR3 spells CASSGRNNEHFF. As DNA, the CDR3 is TGTGCCAGCAGTGGCCGGAACAATGAGCACTTCTTC.

This clonotype was seen many times. The chain employs TRBV20-1 and TRBJ2-3, with TRBD2 matching 16 bases. V lost 6 bases to trimming and J lost 5 bases; unmatched junction nucleotides: 11. The CDR3 consists of 17 residues. The V gene's germline CDR1 is DFQATT and CDR2 SNEGSKA (reference sequence). In DNA, the CDR3 is TGCAGTGCGTTCGGGACTAGCGGGGGGGCCGCCCTAGATACGCAGTATTTT. Amino acids: CSAFGTSGGAALDTQYF.

This clonotype was counted between two and nine times. The chain recombines TRBV19 with TRBJ2-5, with 9 bases identical to TRBD1. CDR1 and CDR2 (germline): LNHDA, SQIVND (reference sequence). The CDR3 covers 15 residues. The V and J ends lost 9 bases and 4 bases, in that order; junction bases with no gene match: 12. Here the CDR3 DNA reads TGTGCCAGCCGGAGGCAACAGGGGGCCGGAGAGACCCAGTACTTC. As protein: CASRRQQGAGETQYF.

This clonotype was counted at least ten times. This chain joins TRBV12-2 and TRBJ2-3; the D call in the table, TRBD2, was not verified against the DNA. TRBV12-2 is shown as a pseudogene. The CDR3 consists of 18 residues. The CDR3 is CASRYHPHRGSQTDTQYF. CDR3 sequence (DNA): TGTGCAAGTCGCTACCATCCGCATCGAGGGTCTCAGACAGATACGCAGTATTTT.

This clonotype appeared many times. The V call is TRBV2, the J call TRBJ2-1; D not resolved. Germline V lookup: CDR1 SNHLY, CDR2 FYNNEI. This CDR3 has 16 residues. V dropped 3 bases and J dropped 0 bases, with 12 bases sitting between them. CDR3 sequence (DNA): TGTGCCAGCAGTGACATCGGGTTGAGCTCCTACAATGAGCAGTTCTTC. Protein sequence: CASSDIGLSSYNEQFF. Complete variable domain (other parts from reference TRBV2 and TRBJ2-1): EPEVTQTPSHQVTQMGQEVILRCVPISNHLYFYWYRQILGQKVEFLVSFYNNEISEKSEIFDDQFSVERPDGSNFTLKIRSTKLEDSAMYFCASSDIGLSSYNEQFFGPGTRLTVL.

Concerning this clonotype itself: A single base separates this from a much larger clone, so it may be a read error. The chain employs TRBV5-1 and TRBJ2-5, with D perhaps TRBD2 (6 bases). This CDR3 region has 15 residues. CDR1 and CDR2 from the germline V gene are SGHRS and YFSETQ. V lost 2 bases and J 4 bases, leaving 15 bases between the germline ends. The CDR3 reads CASSFQGLGLETQYF. The CDR3 DNA reads as TGCGCCAGCAGCTTTCAGGGTTTGGGACTAGAGACCCAGTACTTC.

The V call is TRBV7-8, the J call TRBJ2-3, with 12 bases aligning to TRBD2. V lost 5 bases, J lost 0 bases, and 3 bases stayed unmatched. The CDR3 extends over 16 amino acids. Germline CDR1 is SGHVS and CDR2 is FQNEAQ. The CDR3 DNA follows: TGTGCCAGCAGCCTGACTAGCGGGAGTAGCACAGATACGCAGTATTTT. Its translation is CASSLTSGSSTDTQYF.

There are a few counts of this clonotype. J is TRBJ2-7 and V is TRBV30; D may be TRBD1 or TRBD2 (5 bases each). V lost 4 bases, J lost 1 base, and 11 bases lay in between. Germline loops: CDR1 GTSNPN, CDR2 SVGIG (reference sequence). The CDR3 is 13 residues long. DNA for the CDR3: TGTGCCTGGACCCGGGACGGTTCCTACGAGCAGTACGTC. Protein: CAWTRDGSYEQYV.

This clonotype has at least ten counts. Here the CDR3 DNA reads TGCAGTGCCATCGCACCCGGACAGGATGCCCTCTATGGCTACACCTTC. Protein: CSAIAPGQDALYGYTF. V usage is TRBV20-1 and J usage is TRBJ1-2; 7 bases align to TRBD1. V lost 6 bases and J lost 4; bases outside the gene matches: 17. Germline V gene sequence: CDR1 DFQATT, CDR2 SNEGSKA (reference sequence). This CDR3 contains 16 residues.

The CDR3 sequence is CASSLAGAMGREKLFF. The CDR3 nucleotides are TGCGCCAGCAGCTTGGCAGGGGCGATGGGGCGAGAAAAACTGTTTTTT. This chain uses TRBV5-1 with TRBJ1-4; perhaps TRBD1 as D (6 bases). Per the germline V gene, CDR1 is SGHRS and CDR2 is YFSETQ. The CDR3 consists of 16 residues. The V and J ends lost 0 bases and 8 bases respectively, with 17 bases between them.

This clonotype was seen repeatedly, ten times or more. The rearrangement uses TRBV27 and TRBJ2-3, with TRBD1 identical over 7 bases. The CDR3 is 14 residues long. Trimming at V came to 5 bases and at J to 2 bases, leaving 4 bases not matched to a gene. CDR1 is MNHEY and CDR2 is SMNVEV in the germline V gene (reference sequence). In nucleotides, the CDR3 is TGTGCCAGCAGTCCGGGACAGACCACAGATACGCAGTATTTT. The encoded protein is CASSPGQTTDTQYF.